This T cell receptor (beta chain) originates from a study of response to subunit inactivated influenza vaccine. TCRdb called the RT-PCR reads again in MiXCR, with one record for every CDR3 protein. Of hundreds of thousands of distinct CDR3 sequences detected, roughly 10% appear once; the ten largest clones hold approximately 10%. Germline lookup yields CDR1 LNHDA and CDR2 SQIVND (reference sequence). This CDR3 has 14 residues. The V and J ends lost 3 bases and 0 bases respectively, with 9 bases between them. Sample: PBMCs from blood, taken on the day of vaccination. The receptor's source is a man aged 45 to 65 who received an inactivated influenza vaccine. This rearrangement joins TRBV19 to TRBJ2-7; possibly TRBD2 for D (6 bases). CDR3 protein: CASSIGRDSYEQYF. CDR3 DNA sequence: TGTGCCAGTAGTATCGGGCGGGACTCCTACGAGCAGTACTTC.